Each of the 2 T cell receptor beta chains below was sequenced from the same sample in a study of CD8 T cells in Susac syndrome. The RNA input was about 0.45 to 1 ug, and it was reverse transcribed with random hexamers. MiXCR was run by TCRdb on the immunoSEQ multiplex PCR reads, yielding one entry per CDR3 protein. The sample contains around 180,000 distinct CDR3 sequences, about 94% of which appear only once. The sample consisted of CD4+ T cells from PBMCs. The receptors were sampled from a human donor with multiple sclerosis.

The chain is built from TRBV5-1 and TRBJ2-5; D gene ambiguous. Germline V lookup: CDR1 SGHRS, CDR2 YFSETQ. The V end was cut by 0 bases, the J end by 3 bases, with 3 bases between. The CDR3 is 12 amino acids. For the CDR3, the DNA is TGCGCCAGCAGCTTGGTCGAAGAGACCCAGTACTTC. This gives the protein CASSLVEETQYF. Full variable domain (outside the CDR3, taken from reference TRBV5-1 and TRBJ2-5): KAGVTQTPRYLIKTRGQQVTLSCSPISGHRSVSWYQQTPGQGLQFLFEYFSETQRNKGNFPGRFSGRQFSNSRSEMNVSTLELGDSALYLCASSLVEETQYFGPGTRLLVL.

This rearrangement joins TRBV11-2 to TRBJ1-1, with TRBD1 matching 8 bases. The CDR3 contains 16 residues. Germline V gives CDR1 SGHAT, CDR2 FQNNGV. Trimming at V came to 3 bases and at J to 0 bases, leaving 6 bases not matched to a gene. The CDR3 bases are TGTGCCAGCAGCTTTCGGTGGACAGGGATGAACACTGAAGCTTTCTTT. As protein: CASSFRWTGMNTEAFF.